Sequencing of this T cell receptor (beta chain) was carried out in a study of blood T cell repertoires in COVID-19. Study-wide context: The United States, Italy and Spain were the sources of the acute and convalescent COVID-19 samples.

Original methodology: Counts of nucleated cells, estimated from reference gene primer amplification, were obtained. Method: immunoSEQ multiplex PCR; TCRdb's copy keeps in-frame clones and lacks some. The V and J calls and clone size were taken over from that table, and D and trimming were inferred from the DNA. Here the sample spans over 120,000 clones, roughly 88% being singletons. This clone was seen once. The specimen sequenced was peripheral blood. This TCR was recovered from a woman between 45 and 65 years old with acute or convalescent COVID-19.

The CDR3: CASSLGLAGEETQYF. As DNA, the CDR3 is TGTGCCAGCAGCTTAGGTCTAGCGGGAGAAGAGACCCAGTACTTC. The J gene is TRBJ2-5, the V gene TRBV7-9, with TRBD2 matching 10 bases. CDR1 and CDR2 from the germline V gene are SEHNR and FQNEAQ (reference sequence). The length of the CDR3 is 15 residues. The V gene end was trimmed by 1 base and the J gene end by 3 bases; junction bases not matched to a gene: 2.